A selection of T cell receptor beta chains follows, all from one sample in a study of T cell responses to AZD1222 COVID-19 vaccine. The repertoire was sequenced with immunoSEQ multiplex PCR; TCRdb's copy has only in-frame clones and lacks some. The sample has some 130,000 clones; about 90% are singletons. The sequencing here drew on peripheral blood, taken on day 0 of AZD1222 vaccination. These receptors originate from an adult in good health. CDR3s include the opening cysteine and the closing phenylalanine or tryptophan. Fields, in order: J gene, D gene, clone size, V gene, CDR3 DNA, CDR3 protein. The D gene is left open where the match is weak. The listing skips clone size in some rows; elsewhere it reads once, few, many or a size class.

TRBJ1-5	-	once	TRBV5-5	TGTGCCAGCAGCTTGCTCCCCAGGGCCCAGGCCAATCAGCCCCAGCATTTT	CASSLLPRAQANQPQHF
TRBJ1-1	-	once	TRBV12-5	TGTGCTAGTGGTTCCGGACCCCGTGAAGCTTTCTTT	CASGSGPREAFF
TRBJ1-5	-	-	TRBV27	TGTGCCAGCAGTTTAGGTCCCCCCCAGCCCCAGCATTTT	CASSLGPPQPQHF
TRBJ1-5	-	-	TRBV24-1	TGTGCCACCAAGGCAGGCCGCAATCAGCCCCAGCATTTT	CATKAGRNQPQHF
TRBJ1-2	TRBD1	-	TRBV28	TGTGCCAGCATGACCCGGGACAGGCTTCCCTATGGCTACACCTTC	CASMTRDRLPYGYTF
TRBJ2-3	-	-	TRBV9	TGTGCCAGCAGCTCCGGGCCTCAGACGGATACGCAGTATTTT	CASSSGPQTDTQYF
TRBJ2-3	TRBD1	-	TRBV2	TGTGCCAGCGGGAAGGACAGGAGACACACAGATACGCAGTATTTT	CASGKDRRHTDTQYF
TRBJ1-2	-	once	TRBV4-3	TGCGCCAGCAGCCAGGGTAGAACAGGGTTAGAGTATGGCTACACCTTC	CASSQGRTGLEYGYTF
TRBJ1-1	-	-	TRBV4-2	TGTGCCAGCAGCCAAGAGGGCCCCCAGGTACCGAACACTGAAGCTTTCTTT	CASSQEGPQVPNTEAFF
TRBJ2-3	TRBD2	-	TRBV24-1	TGTGCCACCAGTGACCCGACTAGCCCCCTCACAGATACGCAGTATTTT	CATSDPTSPLTDTQYF
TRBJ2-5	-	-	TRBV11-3	TGTGCCAGCAGCCCCTCCCTTCCGGGACAAGAGACCCAGTACTTC	CASSPSLPGQETQYF
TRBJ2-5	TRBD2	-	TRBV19	TGTGCCAGTAGTCCGACCCATGGAGCGGGAGTGGAGACCCAGTACTTC	CASSPTHGAGVETQYF
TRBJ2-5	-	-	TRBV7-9	TGTGCCAGCAGCAACAGGGCCGGTGGGGAGACCCAGTACTTC	CASSNRAGGETQYF
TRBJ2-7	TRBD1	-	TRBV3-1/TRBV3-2	TGTGCCAGCAGCCAGAGACAGGGAATGAGATACGAGCAGTACTTC	CASSQRQGMRYEQYF
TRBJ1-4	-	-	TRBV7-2	TGTGCCAGCAGCCCCCGACGCGCAACTAATGAAAAACTGTTTTTT	CASSPRRATNEKLFF
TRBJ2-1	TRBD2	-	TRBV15	TGTGCCACCAGCAGCCATGAAACAAGCGGGAGGTTCTACAATGAGCAGTTCTTC	CATSSHETSGRFYNEQFF
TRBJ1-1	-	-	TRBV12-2	TGTGCAAGTCGCTTAGCTAGCCCCCGGGACAGGAACACTGAAGCTTTCTTT	CASRLASPRDRNTEAFF
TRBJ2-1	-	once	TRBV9	TGTGCCAGCAGCGTACAGGGGGGTTACAATGAGCAGTTCTTC	CASSVQGGYNEQFF
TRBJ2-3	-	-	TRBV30	TGTGCCTGGAGTGTCGGAACAGGGAAGCAGTATTTT	CAWSVGTGKQYF
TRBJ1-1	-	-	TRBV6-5	TGTGCCAGCACCCAAAACACTGAAGCTTTCTTT	CASTQNTEAFF
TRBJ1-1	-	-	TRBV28	TGTGCCAGCAGTTTATGGACAGGAGGAATGAACACTGAAGCTTTCTTT	CASSLWTGGMNTEAFF
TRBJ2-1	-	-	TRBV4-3	TGCGCCAGCAGCCAAGACATAGGTTCGAGTTACAATGAGCAGTTCTTC	CASSQDIGSSYNEQFF
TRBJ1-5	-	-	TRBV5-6	TGTGCCAGCAGCTTGGCGAGTAACAATCAGCCCCAGCATTTT	CASSLASNNQPQHF
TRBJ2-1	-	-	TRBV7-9	TGTGCCAGCAGCTACCGGGACACTAAGGGGATATTCTTC	CASSYRDTKGIFF
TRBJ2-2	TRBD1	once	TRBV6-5	TGTGCCAGCAGTTACTCGAACAGGGGGGACACCGGGGAGCTGTTTTTT	CASSYSNRGDTGELFF
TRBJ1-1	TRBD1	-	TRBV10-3	TGTGCCACTACCGGGACAGGGAACACTGAAGCTTTCTTT	CATTGTGNTEAFF
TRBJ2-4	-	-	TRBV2	TGTGCCAGCAGTCAAGGGGTGAACATTCAGTACTTC	CASSQGVNIQYF
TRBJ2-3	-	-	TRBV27	TGTGCCAGCAGTTTTGGGGCCCCAGATACGCAGTATTTT	CASSFGAPDTQYF
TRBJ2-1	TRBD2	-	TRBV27	TGTGCCAGCACCAGACTAGGACTAGCGGACGAGCAGTTCTTC	CASTRLGLADEQFF
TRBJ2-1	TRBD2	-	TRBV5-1	TGCGCCAGCAGCCCGTCTTCGGGAGGCCCTTACAATGAGCAGTTCTTC	CASSPSSGGPYNEQFF
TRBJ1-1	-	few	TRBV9	TGTGCCAGCAGCCCACGCCCCGGGGGGCTCACTGAAGCTTTCTTT	CASSPRPGGLTEAFF
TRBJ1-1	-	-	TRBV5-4	TGTGCCAGCAGCTTGGCCCGCCTAAACACTGAAGCTTTCTTT	CASSLARLNTEAFF
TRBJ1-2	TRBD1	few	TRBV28	TGTGCCAGCAGTTCGAGGCAGGGGACAGCTAACTATGGCTACACCTTC	CASSSRQGTANYGYTF
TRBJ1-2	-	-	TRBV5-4	TGTGCCAGCAGCTTGCCGGGGCTTGACTATGGCTACACCTTC	CASSLPGLDYGYTF
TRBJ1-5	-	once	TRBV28	TGTGCCAGCAGTTCAGGGAGTAGCAATCAGCCCCAGCATTTT	CASSSGSSNQPQHF
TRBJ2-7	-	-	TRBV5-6	TGTGCCAGCAGCTTTGTAGAGGGTCTGAATCTTGACGAGCAGTACTTC	CASSFVEGLNLDEQYF
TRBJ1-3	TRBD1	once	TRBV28	TGTGCCAGCAGTTTGGCTCTAGGGACAGGGCGTTCTGGAAACACCATATATTTT	CASSLALGTGRSGNTIYF
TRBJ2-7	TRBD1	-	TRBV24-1	TGTGCCACCAGGCCGGGACAGGGTTCCTACGAGCAGTACTTC	CATRPGQGSYEQYF
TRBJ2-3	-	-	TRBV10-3	TGTGCCATCAGTGACCGCGGACCATCAGGGGATACGCAGTATTTT	CAISDRGPSGDTQYF
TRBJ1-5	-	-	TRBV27	TGTGCCAGCAGTCCCGGGACAAATAGTGATCAGCCCCAGCATTTT	CASSPGTNSDQPQHF
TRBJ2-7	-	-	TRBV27	TGTGCCAGCAGTTTCCTCACCAGGGCTAACGAGCAGTACTTC	CASSFLTRANEQYF
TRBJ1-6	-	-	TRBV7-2	TGTGCCAGCCGGAGGGTAGGGAATAATTCACCCCTCCACTTT	CASRRVGNNSPLHF
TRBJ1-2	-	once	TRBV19	TGTGCCAGTAGTATTGGGGGAGTTTATGGCTACACCTTC	CASSIGGVYGYTF
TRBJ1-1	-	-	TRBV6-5	TGTGCCAGCAGTTACGGGCATTTGAACACTGAAGCTTTCTTT	CASSYGHLNTEAFF
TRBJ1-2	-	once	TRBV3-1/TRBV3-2	TGTGCCAGCAGCCCACACTCCCAGCGGGGCTACACCTTC	CASSPHSQRGYTF
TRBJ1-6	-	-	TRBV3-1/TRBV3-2	TGTGCCAGCAGCCAAGAAGGAGCCAGGAGCTATAATTCACCCCTCCACTTT	CASSQEGARSYNSPLHF
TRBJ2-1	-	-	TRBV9	TGTGCCAGCAGCGACCGGGACATCTACAATGAGCAGTTCTTC	CASSDRDIYNEQFF
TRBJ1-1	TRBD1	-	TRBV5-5	TGTGCCAGCAGCCTAGGACAGGGGAGAACTGAAGCTTTCTTT	CASSLGQGRTEAFF
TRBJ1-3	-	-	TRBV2	TGTGCCAGCAGTGAAGCTCGGGGGAGGGACACCATATATTTT	CASSEARGRDTIYF
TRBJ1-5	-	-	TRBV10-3	TGTGCCATCGGGGGGGACCGAAATCAGCCCCAGCATTTT	CAIGGDRNQPQHF
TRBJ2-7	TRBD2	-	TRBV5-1	TGCGCCAGCAGCTCGCTCTTGCGGGAGTACTCCTACGAGCAGTACTTC	CASSSLLREYSYEQYF
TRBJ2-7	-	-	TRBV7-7	TGTGCCAGCAGCCCCTCGACAGGCATAACTCTCCTAGCGTGTTTGTACGAGCAGTACTTC	CASSPSTGITLLACLYEQYF
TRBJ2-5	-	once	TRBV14	TGTGCCAGCAGCCAAGTACGGGATCTCGAGGGGACCCAGTACTTC	CASSQVRDLEGTQYF
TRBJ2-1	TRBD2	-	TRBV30	TGTGCCTGGAGTGTTGCACTAGCGGGACGGGAGCAGTTCTTC	CAWSVALAGREQFF
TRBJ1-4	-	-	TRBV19	TGTGCCAGTAGTATCTCACAGCCTAATGAAAAACTGTTTTTT	CASSISQPNEKLFF